The 20 T cell receptor beta chains below all came from one sample that was sequenced in a study of T cells after yellow fever vaccination. One entry per CDR3 protein, called by TCRdb with MiXCR from the 5' RACE reads. The profile shows 250,000 to 400,000 distinct CDR3 sequences, around 4.3% of them singletons. The input for sequencing was PBMCs, taken 15 days after the yellow fever booster vaccination. These receptor sequences come from a man aged 18 to 30 who received the YFV17D yellow fever vaccine.

This clonotype was seen ten or more times. The chain uses TRBV7-9 and TRBJ1-2, with D unresolved. Germline values: CDR1 SEHNR, CDR2 FQNEAQ (reference sequence). The CDR3 loop spans 15 amino acids. Trimming stripped 5 bases from V and 0 bases from J, with 13 bases between. CDR3 sequence reads: CASSPQPGANYGYTF. The DNA of the CDR3 is TGTGCCAGCAGCCCCCAGCCGGGAGCTAACTATGGCTACACCTTC.

The chain combines TRBV7-8 with TRBJ2-5, with D unresolved. V dropped 6 bases and J dropped 0 bases, with 23 bases sitting between them. The CDR3 is made up of 18 amino acids. CDR1 SGHVS and CDR2 FQNEAQ come from the germline V gene. The CDR3, as DNA: TGTGCCAGCAGTAAAAGAGTTCAGCGAACCTCGTACCAAGAGACCCAGTACTTC. Protein sequence: CASSKRVQRTSYQETQYF. Full variable domain (rest looked up from reference TRBV7-8 and TRBJ2-5): GAGVSQSPRYKVAKRGQDVALRCDPISGHVSLFWYQQALGQGPEFLTYFQNEAQLDKSGLPSDRFFAERPEGSVSTLKIQRTQQEDSAVYLCASSKRVQRTSYQETQYFGPGTRLLVL.

This clonotype has ten or more counts. The rearrangement joins TRBV10-3 to TRBJ2-7; TRBD1 matches 7 bases. Losses at the gene ends were 10 bases for V and 3 bases for J; bases not matched to a gene: 6. The CDR3 has 12 amino acids. The germline V gene encodes CDR1 ENHRY and CDR2 SYGVKD. CDR3 loop: CATTGQSYEQYF. The DNA for the CDR3 is TGTGCCACCACGGGACAGAGCTACGAGCAGTACTTC.

In its sample, this clonotype was seen many times. In DNA, the CDR3 is TGTGCCAGCAGTTATTTGGGTCGAAATTCACCCCTCCACTTT. Translated: CASSYLGRNSPLHF. V is TRBV6-6 and J is TRBJ1-6; D gene ambiguous. The CDR3 covers 14 residues. The V gene lost 3 bases and the J gene lost 7 bases, with 10 bases spanning the gap. CDR1 MNHNY and CDR2 SVGAGI come from the germline V gene (reference sequence).

There are many counts of this clonotype. The chain is built from TRBV10-3 and TRBJ2-1, with TRBD2 identical over 8 bases. Germline CDR1 is ENHRY and CDR2 is SYGVKD. The trim removed 2 bases at V and 2 bases at J, leaving 8 bases unmatched. The CDR3 totals 17 residues. CDR3 protein: CAISERVAGLPYNEQFF. DNA for the CDR3: TGTGCCATCAGTGAGAGGGTAGCGGGGCTACCCTACAATGAGCAGTTCTTC.

The sample holds many counts of this clonotype. This chain joins TRBV20-1 and TRBJ2-2; D may correspond to TRBD1 or TRBD2 (5 bases each). V gave up 3 bases and J gave up 0 bases, with 8 bases separating them. The CDR3 runs to 14 residues. In germline, CDR1 is DFQATT, CDR2 SNEGSKA (reference sequence). The CDR3 DNA is TGCAGTGCTAGTCGGGGACCGAACACCGGGGAGCTGTTTTTT. It is translated as CSASRGPNTGELFF.

J is TRBJ2-2 and V is TRBV12-3 or TRBV12-4; D is uncertain. This CDR3 comprises 13 residues. V shed 4 bases and J shed 4 bases, with 7 bases lying between them. The CDR3 bases are TGTGCCAGCAGTTGGCAGACCACCGGGGAGCTGTTTTTT. Translated: CASSWQTTGELFF.

The sample holds many counts of this clonotype. The chain uses TRBV5-1 and TRBJ2-3; TRBD2 matches 8 bases. Germline assignment: CDR1 SGHRS and CDR2 YFSETQ. This CDR3 is built from 13 residues. V shed 8 bases, J shed 1 base, and the junction held 3 bases outside the gene matches. The CDR3 protein is CASYSGGTDTQYF. The CDR3 DNA is TGCGCCAGTTATAGCGGGGGCACAGATACGCAGTATTTT.

This sequence joins TRBV12-3 or TRBV12-4 and TRBJ1-3; 7 nucleotides align to TRBD1. The CDR3 consists of 14 residues. V shed 8 bases and J 4 bases; nucleotides not matched to a gene: 8. As DNA, the CDR3 is TGTGCCAGCGCTAAGACAGGGATCGGAAACACCATATATTTT. Translation gives CASAKTGIGNTIYF.

The table lists this clonotype with many counts. The chain is built from TRBV12-3 or TRBV12-4 and TRBJ2-7, with 7 positions matching TRBD1. J lost 4 bases, V lost 6 bases, and 9 bases had no gene match. This CDR3 region has 14 residues. The CDR3 reads CASSPQGTLYEQYF. In nucleotides, the CDR3 is TGTGCCAGCAGCCCACAGGGGACCTTATACGAGCAGTACTTC.

There are many counts of this clonotype. CDR3 amino acids: CASSEHMNTEAFF. For the CDR3, the DNA is TGTGCCAGCAGCGAACATATGAACACTGAAGCTTTCTTT. The chain employs TRBV4-2 and TRBJ1-1; D gene ambiguous. Trimming shortened V by 5 bases and J by 0 bases, and 7 bases separated the two germline ends. This CDR3 spans 13 amino acids. Germline V gene sequence: CDR1 LGHNA, CDR2 YNFKEQ.

This clonotype has ten or more counts. This chain joins TRBV5-1 and TRBJ2-7; D is unresolved. CDR1 and CDR2 from the germline V gene are SGHRS and YFSETQ. V lost 0 bases and J lost 3, with 10 bases in between. The CDR3 is made up of 14 amino acids. The CDR3 spells CASSLGTDVYEQYF. In DNA form, the CDR3 reads TGCGCCAGCAGCTTGGGTACCGACGTCTACGAGCAGTACTTC.

The V call is TRBV7-2, the J call TRBJ2-5; D unclear. With 1 base removed from V and 2 bases from J, the gap between germline ends came to 8 bases. The CDR3 is made up of 14 amino acids. Germline V CDR1 and CDR2: SGHTA, FQGNSA. In nucleotides, the CDR3 is TGTGCCAGCAGCTTAGGGTCGTTACAAGAGACCCAGTACTTC. As protein: CASSLGSLQETQYF.

This clonotype was detected a few times. J is TRBJ2-1 and V is TRBV6-1, with D maybe TRBD2 (5 bases). Trimming cost V 7 bases and J 0 bases, with 16 bases left between them. The length of the CDR3 is 16 residues. Germline V gene lookup returns CDR1 MNHNS and CDR2 SASEGT. CDR3 residues: CASTSRGTASYNEQFF. The CDR3 region has the DNA TGTGCCAGCACCAGCCGGGGTACCGCCTCCTACAATGAGCAGTTCTTC.

This chain uses TRBV6-2 or TRBV6-3 with TRBJ2-7, with TRBD1 matching over 10 bases. The ends lost 5 bases at V and 4 bases at J; junction bases unmatched: 11. The CDR3 is 16 residues long. CDR1 and CDR2 from the germline V gene are MNHEY and SVGEGT. DNA of the CDR3: TGTGCCAGCAGTGACCGACCGGGACAGGGGTTGTACGAGCAGTACTTC. It yields the protein CASSDRPGQGLYEQYF.

This clonotype was detected ten times or more. The CDR3 sequence: CASESSGGTYNEQFF. The CDR3 coding sequence is TGTGCCAGCGAGTCTAGCGGGGGGACTTACAATGAGCAGTTCTTC. The chain links TRBV7-8 to TRBJ2-1; 11 positions match TRBD2. V trimming: 8 bases; J trimming: 4 bases; junction bases outside the gene matches: 7. CDR3 size: 15 residues. Germline V CDR1 and CDR2: SGHVS, FQNEAQ. The whole variable domain, filled in from reference TRBV7-8 and TRBJ2-1, reads GAGVSQSPRYKVAKRGQDVALRCDPISGHVSLFWYQQALGQGPEFLTYFQNEAQLDKSGLPSDRFFAERPEGSVSTLKIQRTQQEDSAVYLCASESSGGTYNEQFFGPGTRLTVL.

The chain joins TRBV19 to TRBJ1-5; possible D gene TRBD1, 6 bases. This CDR3 region has 13 residues. Deletions cut 9 bases from V and 6 bases from J, with 15 bases between. Per germline, CDR1 LNHDA and CDR2 SQIVND (reference sequence). CDR3 bases: TGTGCCAGCCATCCTCAGGGGAGTCAGCCCCAGCATTTT. It yields the protein CASHPQGSQPQHF.

Ten or more counts support this clonotype. This sequence joins TRBV23-1 and TRBJ1-6; D might be TRBD1 (6 bases). TRBV23-1 is filed as an ORF, its function uncertain. The ends were cut back, 3 bases at V and 7 bases at J, with 16 bases in the middle. CDR3 length: 16 amino acids. The CDR3 sequence: CASSQIWGARNSPLHF. Written as DNA, the CDR3 is TGCGCCAGCAGTCAGATCTGGGGGGCCAGGAATTCACCCCTCCACTTT.

This clonotype was seen repeatedly, ten times or more. The V call is TRBV20-1, the J call TRBJ2-3; D may be TRBD1 or TRBD2 (5 bases each). The V and J ends lost 5 bases and 1 base respectively, with 16 bases between them. The CDR3 contains 15 residues. Looked up from germline, CDR1 is DFQATT and CDR2 is SNEGSKA (reference sequence). The CDR3 sequence is CSAAGRLGGTDTQYF. In DNA, the CDR3 is TGCAGTGCTGCGGGTCGGCTAGGGGGCACAGATACGCAGTATTTT.

This clonotype was observed many times. V is TRBV7-9 and J is TRBJ2-7; TRBD2 agrees at 8 bases. The ends lost 6 bases at V and 6 bases at J; junction bases unmatched: 13. From germline, CDR1 is SEHNR and CDR2 FQNEAQ (reference sequence). The CDR3 consists of 15 residues. The CDR3 loop is CASRASRGLGGEQYV. The CDR3 coding sequence is TGTGCCAGCAGGGCCTCACGGGGACTAGGGGGCGAGCAGTACGTC.